This TCR beta chain was observed in a study of cytomegalovirus exposure and HLA in healthy donors. The CDR3 runs 18 residues. Germline CDR1 reads MNHEY; CDR2 reads SMNVEV (reference sequence). V shed 2 bases, J shed 7 bases, and the junction held 11 bases outside the gene matches. Study observations and caveats: Within the 120 validation repertoires, first-cohort TCR clusters tended to co-occur, according to a later analysis.

As regards this clone: What it binds is not known.

Generated by immunoSEQ multiplex PCR, the TCRdb table keeps only in-frame clones and is missing some. The sample lists around 350,000 clones, 80% to 90% occurring once. The TCR originated in a woman aged 18-29 years in good health and CMV-seronegative. The sequencing input was PBMCs. The rearrangement links TRBV27 to TRBJ2-1; TRBD2 matches 13 bases. The CDR3 region is CASSLEALTSGRSNEQFF. The CDR3 bases are TGTGCCAGCAGTTTAGAGGCCCTGACTAGCGGGAGGTCAAATGAGCAGTTCTTC.